Following are 31 T cell receptor beta chains from one sample sequenced in a study of CD8 T cells in ankylosing spondylitis. The study, taken as a whole, reports: Seven to nine highly homologous variants formed a TCR beta motif that appeared characteristic of ankylosing spondylitis blood.

Their target antigens are unknown. TCRdb used MiXCR to reprocess the 5' RACE reads, holding one entry per CDR3 protein. Of 450,000 or so distinct CDR3 sequences listed, approximately 26% are singletons. The sequencing input was blood, either unsorted or a sorted T cell fraction (not recorded which). All receptors come from a male donor with ankylosing spondylitis.

The chain couples TRBV2 to TRBJ1-2, with 10 nucleotides matching TRBD1. The J segment lost 8 bases and the V segment lost 5 bases, leaving 8 bases of the junction unmatched. In germline, CDR1 is SNHLY, CDR2 FYNNEI. The CDR3 is 14 amino acids. The CDR3 DNA sequence: TGTGCCAGCAGTCCCTTCGGACAGGGGGACGGCTACACCTTC. It codes for CASSPFGQGDGYTF.

This clonotype was counted a few times. V and J are TRBV20-1 and TRBJ2-3, with TRBD2 as a possible D gene (6 bases). The germline gives CDR1 DFQATT, CDR2 SNEGSKA (reference sequence). V lost 0 bases and J lost 1, with 17 bases in between. The CDR3 is made up of 17 amino acids. Here the CDR3 reads CSARDGSGLSGTDTQYF. As DNA, the CDR3 is TGCAGTGCTAGAGACGGATCGGGACTTTCGGGCACAGATACGCAGTATTTT.

The rearrangement joins TRBV4-2 to TRBJ2-2; TRBD2 aligns across 8 bases. From germline, CDR1 is LGHNA and CDR2 YNFKEQ. V shed 4 bases and J 3 bases; nucleotides not matched to a gene: 4. The CDR3 is made up of 15 amino acids. The CDR3, as DNA: TGTGCCAGCAGCCGTAGCGGGACTGACACCGGGGAGCTGTTTTTT. It encodes CASSRSGTDTGELFF.

This clonotype has just a few counts. This CDR3 is CSARDIGLAATGELFF. CDR3 sequence (DNA): TGCAGTGCTAGAGATATTGGCCTAGCGGCCACCGGGGAGCTGTTTTTT. The V and J genes are TRBV20-1 and TRBJ2-2, with 7 bases aligning to TRBD2. Trimming at V came to 0 bases and at J to 4 bases, leaving 8 bases not matched to a gene. Germline loops: CDR1 DFQATT, CDR2 SNEGSKA (reference sequence). The CDR3 runs to 16 residues.

The V gene is TRBV29-1, the J gene TRBJ2-3; TRBD2 aligns across 11 bases. J was trimmed by 2 bases and V by 4 bases; bases with no gene match: 5. The germline V gene has CDR1 SQVTM and CDR2 ANQGSEA. CDR3 length: 15 amino acids. CDR3 sequence: CSVVGGLADTDTQYF. The CDR3 region has the DNA TGCAGCGTTGTGGGGGGACTAGCGGACACAGATACGCAGTATTTT.

This clonotype was recorded a few times. The chain links TRBV7-2 to TRBJ1-1; possibly TRBD1 for D (5 bases). The CDR3 covers 15 residues. Looked up from germline, CDR1 is SGHTA and CDR2 is FQGNSA. The V gene lost 5 bases and the J gene lost 0 bases, with 13 bases spanning the gap. The CDR3 reads CASSLEGLLNTEAFF. CDR3 nucleotide sequence: TGTGCCAGCAGCCTAGAGGGACTGCTGAACACTGAAGCTTTCTTT.

This rearrangement joins TRBV5-1 to TRBJ2-3, with unresolved D. V lost 4 bases and J lost 6, with 12 bases in between. This CDR3 has 13 amino acids. The germline CDR1 and CDR2 sequences are SGHRS and YFSETQ. In DNA, the CDR3 is TGCGCCAGCAGCCGTCTGGACGATGATACGCAGTATTTT. It encodes CASSRLDDDTQYF.

As regards this clonotype: At one of its ends the junction is not consistent with the germline gene, which may arise from a read error. The J gene is TRBJ2-7, the V gene TRBV18; 8 bases are shared with TRBD1. Germline-derived CDR1 and CDR2 are KGHSH and LQKENI. This CDR3 region has 13 residues. The CDR3 protein is CASSPGQDVKLDF. The CDR3 DNA is TGTGCCAGCTCGCCGGGACAGGACGTAAAGCTGGACTTC.

This chain uses TRBV20-1 with TRBJ2-1, with TRBD2 identical over 13 bases. The germline CDR1 and CDR2 sequences are DFQATT and SNEGSKA (reference sequence). The J segment lost 4 bases and the V segment lost 2 bases, leaving 20 bases of the junction unmatched. This CDR3 contains 21 residues. CDR3 residues: CSARWRLKGLAGVVRYNEQFF. The CDR3 bases are TGCAGTGCTAGATGGCGGCTGAAAGGACTAGCGGGAGTAGTTAGGTACAATGAGCAGTTCTTC.

This clonotype occurred a few times. The rearrangement uses TRBV2 and TRBJ1-1, with a possible D match to TRBD1 (6 bases). The CDR3 extends over 13 amino acids. The germline V and J ends were trimmed by 6 bases and 1 base, with 9 bases remaining between them. Germline loops: CDR1 SNHLY, CDR2 FYNNEI. The DNA for the CDR3 is TGTGCCAGCAGAGTGGACAGGAACACTGAAGCTTTCTTT. It encodes CASRVDRNTEAFF.

This clonotype has just a few counts. V is TRBV24-1 and J is TRBJ2-2; a weak D match, TRBD2 (6 bases). This CDR3 is 15 amino acids long. Trimming left V 6 bases short and J 1 base short, with 11 bases between. The germline V gene has CDR1 KGHDR and CDR2 SFDVKD. CDR3 nucleotide sequence: TGTGCCACCAGTCCGGGACTCTTGAACACCGGGGAGCTGTTTTTT. This translates into CATSPGLLNTGELFF.

The chain carries TRBV20-1 and TRBJ1-2, with 12 bases lining up with TRBD1. V trimming: 0 bases; J trimming: 0 bases; junction bases outside the gene matches: 8. CDR1 is DFQATT and CDR2 is SNEGSKA in the germline V gene (reference sequence). This CDR3 region has 18 residues. The CDR3 DNA reads TGCAGTGCTAGAGACTCCTCGGGACAGGGGGCCGCTAACTATGGCTACACCTTC. Translation gives CSARDSSGQGAANYGYTF.

This clonotype showed up just a few times. This rearrangement joins TRBV29-1 to TRBJ2-7; 15 nucleotides match TRBD2. This CDR3 region has 16 residues. The V gene's germline CDR1 is SQVTM and CDR2 ANQGSEA. V lost 3 bases to trimming and J lost 9 bases; unmatched junction nucleotides: 12. The CDR3 region is CSVDVSPGLAGGLQYV. The CDR3 DNA is TGCAGCGTTGATGTCAGCCCGGGACTAGCGGGAGGCCTGCAGTACGTC.

The chain combines TRBV12-3 or TRBV12-4 with TRBJ1-5; D not resolved. V gave up 2 bases and J gave up 4 bases, with 9 bases separating them. The CDR3 sequence is 14 residues long. The CDR3 loop is CASSLISGNQPQHF. CDR3 nucleotides: TGTGCCAGCAGTTTAATTAGTGGGAATCAGCCCCAGCATTTT.

The genes are TRBV12-3 or TRBV12-4 and TRBJ2-1; no firm D call. This CDR3 spans 16 amino acids. Trimming took 5 bases from V and 0 from J, leaving 14 bases between them. CDR3 amino acids: CASSPYSESSYNEQFF. The CDR3 DNA is TGTGCCAGCAGTCCCTACAGCGAGAGCTCCTACAATGAGCAGTTCTTC.

This clonotype occurred a few times. The chain is built from TRBV20-1 and TRBJ1-5; possible D gene TRBD1, 5 bases. Germline loops: CDR1 DFQATT, CDR2 SNEGSKA (reference sequence). The CDR3 contains 13 residues. The CDR3 DNA reads as TGCAGCGCACATGGGGGTAGCAATCAGCCCCAGCATTTT. Translating it yields CSAHGGSNQPQHF.

This clonotype was counted between two and nine times. This rearrangement joins TRBV20-1 to TRBJ1-5; D unclear. Germline CDR1 reads DFQATT; CDR2 reads SNEGSKA (reference sequence). V was shortened by 6 bases and J by 4 bases, with 16 bases between the two germline ends. The CDR3 is made up of 14 amino acids. This chain's CDR3 is CSAQSRELNQPQHF. In DNA, the CDR3 is TGCAGTGCCCAGAGCCGGGAGCTTAATCAGCCCCAGCATTTT.

The chain recombines TRBV6-2 or TRBV6-3 with TRBJ1-2; TRBD1 is a possible D gene (6 bases). Trimming stripped 2 bases from V and 4 bases from J, with 14 bases between. This CDR3 spans 15 amino acids. CDR1 MNHEY and CDR2 SVGEGT come from the germline V gene. The CDR3 sequence is CASSYRQVGAYGYTF. For the CDR3, the DNA is TGTGCCAGCAGTTACAGACAGGTGGGAGCCTATGGCTACACCTTC.

This chain joins TRBV7-9 and TRBJ2-3; D call uncertain. Germline assignment: CDR1 SEHNR and CDR2 FQNEAQ (reference sequence). Trimming removed 2 bases at V and 13 bases at J, with 10 bases between. The CDR3 runs 11 residues. The CDR3 spells CASSLFGGEYF. CDR3 coding DNA: TGTGCCAGCAGCTTATTTGGTGGGGAGTATTTT.

This chain joins TRBV20-1 and TRBJ2-5, with D maybe TRBD1 (5 bases). Trimming left V 3 bases short and J 2 bases short, with 13 bases between. This CDR3 comprises 14 residues. CDR1 is DFQATT and CDR2 is SNEGSKA in the germline V gene (reference sequence). The CDR3 DNA is TGCAGTGCTAGTCCCAGGGCAGGGCAAGAGACCCAGTACTTC. Its translation is CSASPRAGQETQYF.

This chain joins TRBV24-1 and TRBJ2-1, with D possibly matching TRBD2 (6 bases). The length of the CDR3 is 15 residues. Germline CDR1 and CDR2: KGHDR and SFDVKD. Trimming removed 4 bases from V and 10 bases from J, with 19 bases in between. The CDR3 DNA reads TGTGCCACCAGTGAGAACGGACTACCAACTAACGAGCAGTTCTTC. It is translated as CATSENGLPTNEQFF.

The chain joins TRBV7-8 to TRBJ2-2, with TRBD2 matching 7 bases. The CDR3 is made up of 16 amino acids. The ends lost 0 bases at V and 6 bases at J; junction bases unmatched: 7. Germline CDR1 reads SGHVS; CDR2 reads FQNEAQ. The CDR3 protein is CASSLAGKAGPGELFF. CDR3 in DNA: TGTGCCAGCAGCTTAGCGGGGAAAGCGGGACCCGGGGAGCTGTTTTTT. The entire variable domain, with the rest obtained from reference TRBV7-8 and TRBJ2-2, is as follows: GAGVSQSPRYKVAKRGQDVALRCDPISGHVSLFWYQQALGQGPEFLTYFQNEAQLDKSGLPSDRFFAERPEGSVSTLKIQRTQQEDSAVYLCASSLAGKAGPGELFFGEGSRLTVL.

This clonotype has a handful of counts. At one end, the junction sequence differs from germline, possibly due to a read error. The rearrangement uses TRBV12-3 or TRBV12-4 and TRBJ2-1, with 9 bases that match TRBD2. This CDR3 comprises 15 residues. This chain's CDR3 is CASRLDSGRNNEQFF. The CDR3 DNA is TGTGCCAGCAGGTTAGATAGCGGGAGAAACAATGAGCAGTTCTTC.

The chain couples TRBV25-1 to TRBJ1-1, with unresolved D. Germline V gene lookup returns CDR1 MGHDK and CDR2 SYGVNS. The V end lost 5 bases, the J end lost 3 bases, and 10 bases lay between the germline ends. The CDR3 runs to 13 residues. The CDR3 loop reads CASSRWWDTEAFF. As DNA, the CDR3 is TGTGCCAGCAGTCGGTGGTGGGACACTGAAGCTTTCTTT.

This clonotype came up a few times. The gene calls are TRBV27 and TRBJ2-1; D is perhaps TRBD1 (6 bases). Germline CDR1 and CDR2: MNHEY and SMNVEV (reference sequence). V gave up 7 bases and J gave up 7 bases, with 14 bases separating them. The CDR3 contains 13 residues. The CDR3 sequence is CASIRLGGNEQFF. The CDR3 DNA reads TGTGCCAGCATTCGGTTAGGGGGAAATGAGCAGTTCTTC.

Many counts were recorded for this clonotype. The gene calls are TRBV12-3 or TRBV12-4 and TRBJ2-1; 7 bases fit TRBD1. The CDR3 is made up of 12 amino acids. The J segment lost 8 bases and the V segment lost 5 bases, leaving 3 bases of the junction unmatched. The CDR3 region is CASSKTGDEQFF. The CDR3 DNA reads TGTGCCAGCAGTAAAACAGGGGATGAGCAGTTCTTC.

This clonotype was seen a few times. The chain joins TRBV3-1 to TRBJ2-1; D gene ambiguous. The germline gives CDR1 LGHDT, CDR2 YNNKEL (reference sequence). The ends were cut back, 0 bases at V and 7 bases at J, with 13 bases in the middle. The CDR3 sequence is 15 residues long. The CDR3 DNA reads TGTGCCAGCAGCCAAGATATGGCCTCCGGGAATGAGCAGTTCTTC. Translation: CASSQDMASGNEQFF.

This clonotype has only a few counts. The chain employs TRBV5-1 and TRBJ2-2; 8 bases fit TRBD2. The CDR3 spans 16 residues. V lost 6 bases and J lost 4; bases outside the gene matches: 11. CDR1 is SGHRS and CDR2 is YFSETQ in the germline V gene. The CDR3 region has the DNA TGCGCCAGCAATTCGGGAGCGGGAGTGGGCACCGGGGAGCTGTTTTTT. The encoded protein is CASNSGAGVGTGELFF. Filled out from reference TRBV5-1 and TRBJ2-2, the complete variable domain reads KAGVTQTPRYLIKTRGQQVTLSCSPISGHRSVSWYQQTPGQGLQFLFEYFSETQRNKGNFPGRFSGRQFSNSRSEMNVSTLELGDSALYLCASNSGAGVGTGELFFGEGSRLTVL.

V gene TRBV7-6 combines with J gene TRBJ2-2, with 9 bases that match TRBD2. This CDR3 contains 16 residues. Losses at the gene ends were 5 bases for V and 2 bases for J; bases not matched to a gene: 6. The germline CDR1 and CDR2 sequences are SGHVS and FNYEAQ. This chain's CDR3 is CASSASLAGNTGELFF. In DNA, the CDR3 is TGTGCCAGCAGCGCAAGCCTAGCGGGAAACACCGGGGAGCTGTTTTTT.

This clonotype was counted between two and nine times. The chain links TRBV5-1 to TRBJ2-2; no clear D. CDR1 and CDR2 (germline): SGHRS, YFSETQ. The V gene lost 3 bases and the J gene lost 5 bases, with 8 bases spanning the gap. The length of the CDR3 is 13 residues. CDR3 loop: CASSWATTGELFF. CDR3 nucleotide sequence: TGCGCCAGCAGCTGGGCGACTACCGGGGAGCTGTTTTTT.

V gene TRBV5-1 combines with J gene TRBJ2-1, with D maybe TRBD1 (6 bases). CDR3 length equals 14 residues. Trimming stripped 1 base from V and 10 bases from J, with 15 bases between. Germline assignment: CDR1 SGHRS and CDR2 YFSETQ. CDR3 in DNA: TGCGCCAGCAGCTTGTGGGGGTCGGACAGAGAGCAGTTCTTC. Translating it yields CASSLWGSDREQFF.